This note documents a single T cell receptor beta chain sequence. Antigen unknown. Researchers ran the PCR with 60 Vbeta and 13 Jbeta primers. Only in-frame clones appear in the TCRdb table, and some are missing; sequencing was by immunoSEQ multiplex PCR. In the table there are 150,000 to 180,000 clones, roughly 74% of which are singletons. The CDR3 is 12 amino acids. V shed 3 bases and J shed 10 bases, with 7 bases lying between them. Germline V lookup: CDR1 LNHDA, CDR2 SQIVND (reference sequence). This specimen comes from a study of cytomegalovirus exposure and HLA in healthy donors. The study's findings and limits: According to the study, roughly 180 TCR beta chains were cytomegalovirus-associated. Excluded were some V segments that proved indistinguishable, including TRBV6-2 and TRBV6-3.

The TCR sequence derives from a man aged 18 to 30 in good health and CMV-seronegative. J is TRBJ1-6 and V is TRBV19; D uncertain. Sequences were obtained from PBMCs. The CDR3 DNA follows: TGTGCCAGTAGTATGCGGGAGTCACCCCTCCACTTT. Amino acids: CASSMRESPLHF.